This T cell receptor beta chain emerged from a study of T cells in Graves' hyperthyroidism and ophthalmopathy. Study results and caveats: Ophthalmopathy was told apart from stable hyperthyroidism by a 13 V-J model.

This CDR3 is 14 amino acids long. Trimming removed 5 bases at V and 2 bases at J, with 10 bases between. Looked up from germline, CDR1 is SGHTA and CDR2 is FQGTGA. Subjects aged 18 to 65 presented with newly diagnosed hyperthyroidism of less than 2 months' duration. The blood was taken when hyperthyroidism was first diagnosed, before any ophthalmopathy symptoms showed up. A roughly 10 ml volume of fresh peripheral blood provided the PBMCs. In this sample, this clonotype turned up a few times. Antigen: not known. The CDR3 regions of TCR beta were amplified from RNA transcripts. RT-PCR in the first round (using the HTBI primer set) targeted the TCR CDR3. TCRdb reanalysed the multiplex PCR reads using MiXCR and keeps one entry per CDR3 protein. Among under 750,000 distinct CDR3 sequences, roughly a sixth were seen once, and the ten largest hold 16%.

The clonotype was recovered from a woman aged 45 to 65 with Graves' hyperthyroidism that later progressed to Graves' ophthalmopathy. The chain employs TRBV7-3 and TRBJ2-1; tentative D call: TRBD2 (6 bases). The specimen sequenced was blood. The DNA of the CDR3 is TGTGCCAGCAGCCGAGGAGGGACCTACAATGAGCAGTTCTTC. Translation: CASSRGGTYNEQFF.